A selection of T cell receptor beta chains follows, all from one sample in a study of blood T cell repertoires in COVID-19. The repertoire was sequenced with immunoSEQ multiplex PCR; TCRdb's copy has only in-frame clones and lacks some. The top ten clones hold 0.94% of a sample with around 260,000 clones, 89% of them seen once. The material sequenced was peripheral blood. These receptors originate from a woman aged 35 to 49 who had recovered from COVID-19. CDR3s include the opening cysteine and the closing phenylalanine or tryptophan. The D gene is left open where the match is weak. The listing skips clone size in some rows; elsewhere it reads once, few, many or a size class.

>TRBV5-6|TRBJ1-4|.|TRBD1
TGTGCCAGCAGCTTACTAACAGGGGGCGCGCGGGAAAAACTGTTTTTT
CASSLLTGGAREKLFF
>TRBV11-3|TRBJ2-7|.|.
TGTGCCAGCAGCTTACAGCAGACTGGCTACGAGCAGTACTTC
CASSLQQTGYEQYF
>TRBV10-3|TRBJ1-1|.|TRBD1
TGTGCCATCAGCGGGACAGCCGGGGGCACTGAAGCTTTCTTT
CAISGTAGGTEAFF
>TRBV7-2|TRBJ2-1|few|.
TGTGCCAGCAGCTTTAACCGGGACAATGAGCAGTTCTTC
CASSFNRDNEQFF
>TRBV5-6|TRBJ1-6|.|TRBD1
TGTGCCAGCAGCTTCGGACAGGGGCAGAATAATTCACCCCTCCACTTT
CASSFGQGQNNSPLHF
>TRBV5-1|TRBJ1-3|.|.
TGCGCCAGCAGCTATCAGGGTTTAGATGCGGATGACACCATATATTTT
CASSYQGLDADDTIYF
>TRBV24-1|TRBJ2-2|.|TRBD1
TGTGCCACCAGCTCATCCGGGACAGGGATCGGCGGGGAGCTGTTTTTT
CATSSSGTGIGGELFF
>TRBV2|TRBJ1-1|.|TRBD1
TGTGCCAGCAGAACAGGGGCTCTCCCTGAAGCTTTCTTT
CASRTGALPEAFF
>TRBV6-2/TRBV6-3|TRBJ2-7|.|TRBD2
TGTGCCAGCAGTCGGGAGGGAGGATACTACGAGCAGTACTTC
CASSREGGYYEQYF
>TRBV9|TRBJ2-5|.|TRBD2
TGTGCCAGCAGCCTTCTAGCGGGAGTAAGCCAAGAGACCCAGTACTTC
CASSLLAGVSQETQYF
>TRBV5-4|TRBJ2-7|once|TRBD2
TGTGCCAGCAGCTTGGGGCTTCGCGGGAGCGTTAACGAGCAGTACTTC
CASSLGLRGSVNEQYF
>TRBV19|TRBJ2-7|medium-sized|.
TGTGCCAGTAGAGGTGGACTCTCCTACGAGCAGTACTTC
CASRGGLSYEQYF
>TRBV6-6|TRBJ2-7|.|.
TGTGCCAGCAGTTACTCTCAGGGGAATTACGAGCAGTACTTC
CASSYSQGNYEQYF
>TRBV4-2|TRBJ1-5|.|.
TGTGCCAGCAGCCAAGTGGGGGGGCTGGGTCAGCCCCAGCATTTT
CASSQVGGLGQPQHF
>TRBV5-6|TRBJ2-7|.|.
TGTGCCAGCAGTTGGGCCGGTAGGTACGAGCAGTACTTC
CASSWAGRYEQYF
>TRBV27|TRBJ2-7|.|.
TGTGCCAGCAGTTTATCGTCCAGCGAGATCTCCTACGAGCAGTACTTC
CASSLSSSEISYEQYF
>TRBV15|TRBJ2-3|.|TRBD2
TGTGCCACCAGCAGCCCTAGCGGGAGGTTGACAACCGGGGAAAAAACAGATACGCAGTATTTT
CATSSPSGRLTTGEKTDTQYF